A selection of T cell receptor beta chains follows, all from one sample in a study of human T cells and chemical hapten exposure. TCRdb recomputed calls from the RACE reads with MiXCR, one row per CDR3 protein. Of about 84,000 distinct CDR3 sequences in the sample, 11% were seen once. The starting material was whole blood, obtained in connection with sensitization to the hapten diphenylcyclopropenone (DPC). The receptor set was obtained from a woman aged 50 to 60 with alopecia areata. Some clones in this sample may be carry-over from other donors' samples. Each CDR3 is given with its conserved first and last residue. A D gene is named only where the DNA matches it firmly. Part of the rows lack a size; the others show once, few, many or a class for expanded clones.

J: TRBJ2-4
D: TRBD2
size: few
V: TRBV29-1
CDR3: CSVVTSVNIQYF
DNA: TGCAGCGTTGTGACTAGCGTGAACATTCAGTACTTC

J: TRBJ2-7
D: NA
size: few
V: TRBV6-5
CDR3: CASSLGLPDPYEQYF
DNA: TGTGCCAGCAGTTTGGGGCTCCCCGATCCATACGAGCAGTACTTC

J: TRBJ2-1
D: TRBD2
size: NA
V: TRBV7-8
CDR3: CASSSRSSGSSYNEQFF
DNA: TGTGCCAGCAGCTCCCGATCTAGCGGGAGCTCCTACAATGAGCAGTTCTTC

J: TRBJ1-1
D: TRBD1
size: many
V: TRBV5-1
CDR3: CASSMPGTGTEAFF
DNA: TGCGCCAGCAGCATGCCCGGGACAGGTACTGAAGCTTTCTTT

J: TRBJ1-1
D: NA
size: NA
V: TRBV12-3/TRBV12-4
CDR3: CASRRGFTEAFF
DNA: TGTGCCAGCAGGAGGGGCTTCACTGAAGCTTTCTTT

J: TRBJ2-7
D: TRBD1
size: few
V: TRBV6-1
CDR3: CASSPRQGAISYEQYF
DNA: TGTGCCAGCAGTCCACGACAGGGGGCGATTTCCTACGAGCAGTACTTC

J: TRBJ2-3
D: NA
size: NA
V: TRBV30
CDR3: CAWSLLTDTQYF
DNA: TGTGCCTGGAGCCTCCTCACAGATACGCAGTATTTT

J: TRBJ2-3
D: TRBD1
size: many
V: TRBV9
CDR3: CASSVEQGATDTQYF
DNA: TGTGCCAGCAGCGTAGAACAGGGGGCCACAGATACGCAGTATTTT

J: TRBJ2-2
D: TRBD2
size: many
V: TRBV2
CDR3: CASRRGLGGPLAGALANTGELFF
DNA: TGTGCCAGCCGAAGGGGACTCGGGGGTCCACTAGCGGGAGCGCTGGCGAACACCGGGGAGCTGTTTTTT

J: TRBJ2-3
D: NA
size: many
V: TRBV29-1
CDR3: CSVGEVRARTDTQYF
DNA: TGCAGCGTTGGGGAGGTCCGGGCAAGGACAGATACGCAGTATTTT

J: TRBJ1-5
D: TRBD1
size: NA
V: TRBV5-1
CDR3: CASSSGTEGQPQHF
DNA: TGCGCCAGCAGCTCCGGGACAGAGGGGCAGCCCCAGCATTTT

J: TRBJ1-2
D: NA
size: few
V: TRBV19
CDR3: CASSIRANYGYTF
DNA: TGTGCCAGTAGTATCAGAGCTAACTATGGCTACACCTTC

J: TRBJ2-5
D: NA
size: NA
V: TRBV7-9
CDR3: CASSLAMGDQETQYF
DNA: TGTGCCAGCAGCTTAGCGATGGGGGACCAAGAGACCCAGTACTTC

J: TRBJ2-1
D: TRBD2
size: many
V: TRBV29-1
CDR3: CSVDRLAGGREQFF
DNA: TGCAGCGTTGATAGACTAGCGGGAGGCAGAGAGCAGTTCTTC

J: TRBJ1-2
D: NA
size: many
V: TRBV7-3
CDR3: CASSLKGDVPTF
DNA: TGTGCCAGCAGCTTAAAAGGGGACGTTCCCACCTTC

J: TRBJ2-7
D: NA
size: many
V: TRBV4-3
CDR3: CASSQGVGFEQYF
DNA: TGCGCCAGCAGCCAAGGAGTCGGGTTCGAGCAGTACTTC

J: TRBJ2-7
D: NA
size: NA
V: TRBV27
CDR3: CASSWGGLADYEQYF
DNA: TGTGCCAGCAGTTGGGGGGGGCTGGCCGACTACGAGCAGTACTTC

J: TRBJ2-1
D: NA
size: many
V: TRBV11-2
CDR3: CASSLGGGSYNEQFF
DNA: TGTGCCAGCAGCTTAGGAGGGGGCTCCTACAATGAGCAGTTCTTC

J: TRBJ2-3
D: NA
size: many
V: TRBV4-3
CDR3: CASSQDVLRHGRTDTQYF
DNA: TGCGCCAGCAGCCAAGACGTCCTGCGGCACGGGCGGACAGATACGCAGTATTTT

J: TRBJ2-5
D: TRBD2
size: many
V: TRBV15
CDR3: CATSRDTQRLAGAQYF
DNA: TGTGCCACCAGCAGAGATACACAGCGACTAGCGGGAGCGCAGTACTTC

J: TRBJ2-3
D: NA
size: NA
V: TRBV9
CDR3: CTSSVPTWPTQYF
DNA: TGTACCAGCAGCGTTCCCACCTGGCCTACGCAGTATTTT

J: TRBJ1-2
D: TRBD1
size: NA
V: TRBV20-1
CDR3: CSAREGQGTNYGYTF
DNA: TGCAGTGCTAGAGAGGGACAGGGGACAAACTATGGCTACACCTTC

J: TRBJ2-5
D: NA
size: few
V: TRBV27
CDR3: CASSELRRDGETQYF
DNA: TGTGCCAGCAGTGAACTACGCAGGGATGGGGAGACCCAGTACTTC

J: TRBJ1-3
D: NA
size: many
V: TRBV6-1
CDR3: CASGQTTGNTIYF
DNA: TGTGCCAGCGGCCAGACAACTGGAAACACCATATATTTT

J: TRBJ2-1
D: TRBD2
size: few
V: TRBV3-1
CDR3: CASSPGLAGAGEQFF
DNA: TGTGCCAGCAGCCCGGGACTAGCGGGAGCTGGTGAGCAGTTCTTC

J: TRBJ2-3
D: NA
size: few
V: TRBV4-3
CDR3: CASSQEAGTDTQYF
DNA: TGCGCCAGCAGCCAAGAAGCGGGCACAGATACGCAGTATTTT

J: TRBJ2-3
D: NA
size: NA
V: TRBV10-3
CDR3: CATKGVTDTQYF
DNA: TGTGCCACTAAAGGAGTTACGGATACGCAGTATTTT

J: TRBJ1-2
D: NA
size: many
V: TRBV18
CDR3: CASFPGDSTGRGGYTF
DNA: TGTGCCAGCTTCCCGGGGGATAGTACGGGGAGAGGTGGCTACACCTTC

J: TRBJ2-1
D: NA
size: many
V: TRBV5-1
CDR3: CASGEDNYNEQFF
DNA: TGCGCCAGCGGAGAGGACAATTACAATGAGCAGTTCTTC

J: TRBJ1-1
D: NA
size: few
V: TRBV11-2
CDR3: CASSLGEFRSLPAFF
DNA: TGTGCCAGCAGCTTAGGCGAGTTCCGGTCCCTGCCCGCTTTCTTT

J: TRBJ2-1
D: NA
size: few
V: TRBV11-1
CDR3: CASSLRYGGVSGNEQFF
DNA: TGTGCCAGCAGCTTACGATACGGTGGGGTGAGTGGGAATGAGCAGTTCTTC

J: TRBJ1-2
D: NA
size: NA
V: TRBV20-1
CDR3: CSATVGGHGYTF
DNA: TGCAGTGCTACCGTTGGGGGTCATGGCTACACCTTC

J: TRBJ1-1
D: NA
size: NA
V: TRBV14
CDR3: CASSQPSRVAEAFF
DNA: TGTGCCAGCAGCCAACCATCCCGGGTGGCTGAAGCTTTCTTT

J: TRBJ2-1
D: TRBD2
size: NA
V: TRBV6-5
CDR3: CASSRLTSGSNHEQFF
DNA: TGTGCCAGCAGCCGACTGACTAGCGGGAGTAACCATGAGCAGTTCTTC

J: TRBJ1-6
D: NA
size: many
V: TRBV14
CDR3: CASRTGTHNSPLHF
DNA: TGTGCCAGCAGGACCGGGACACATAATTCACCCCTCCACTTT

J: TRBJ2-5
D: NA
size: many
V: TRBV12-3/TRBV12-4
CDR3: CASSFGRKETQYF
DNA: TGTGCCAGCAGTTTCGGCCGAAAAGAGACCCAGTACTTC

J: TRBJ2-1
D: NA
size: many
V: TRBV7-8
CDR3: CASSLAWGNEQFF
DNA: TGTGCCAGCAGCTTAGCTTGGGGCAATGAGCAGTTCTTC

J: TRBJ2-7
D: TRBD1
size: NA
V: TRBV28
CDR3: CASSQDRGRYF
DNA: TGTGCCAGCAGCCAGGACAGGGGGAGGTACTTC

J: TRBJ2-5
D: NA
size: many
V: TRBV7-3
CDR3: CASSLAATQESNQYF
DNA: TGTGCCAGCAGCTTAGCAGCCACCCAGGAGAGTAACCAGTACTTC

J: TRBJ2-1
D: TRBD2
size: many
V: TRBV7-2
CDR3: CASSPRTSGRAMEQFF
DNA: TGTGCCAGCAGCCCCAGGACTAGCGGGAGGGCCATGGAGCAGTTCTTC

J: TRBJ2-2
D: TRBD2
size: few
V: TRBV7-3
CDR3: CASSLSGMNTGELFF
DNA: TGTGCCAGCAGCCTTAGCGGGATGAACACCGGGGAGCTGTTTTTT

J: TRBJ2-3
D: NA
size: many
V: TRBV10-3
CDR3: CAIRSGQLGTDTQYF
DNA: TGTGCCATCAGGTCGGGGCAGCTGGGCACAGATACGCAGTATTTT

J: TRBJ2-1
D: TRBD1
size: few
V: TRBV20-1
CDR3: CSARGDSTNEQFF
DNA: TGCAGTGCTAGGGGGGACAGTACCAATGAGCAGTTCTTC

J: TRBJ2-7
D: TRBD2
size: NA
V: TRBV6-6
CDR3: CASSPGLAAPSSYEQYF
DNA: TGTGCCAGCAGTCCGGGACTAGCGGCCCCGAGCTCCTACGAGCAGTACTTC

J: TRBJ2-1
D: NA
size: NA
V: TRBV20-1
CDR3: CSAPQRLVNNEQFF
DNA: TGCAGTGCTCCGCAGAGGCTAGTGAACAATGAGCAGTTCTTC

J: TRBJ2-7
D: TRBD2
size: many
V: TRBV18
CDR3: CASSPRPSGTAYEQYF
DNA: TGTGCCAGCTCACCCCGTCCTAGCGGGACGGCCTACGAGCAGTACTTC

J: TRBJ1-5
D: NA
size: few
V: TRBV7-9
CDR3: CASSLGMGGNQPQHF
DNA: TGTGCCAGCAGCTTAGGGATGGGAGGCAATCAGCCCCAGCATTTT

J: TRBJ2-1
D: TRBD2
size: many
V: TRBV11-3
CDR3: CASSLDGGLYNEQFF
DNA: TGTGCCAGCAGCTTGGACGGGGGACTATACAATGAGCAGTTCTTC

J: TRBJ1-4
D: NA
size: many
V: TRBV4-2
CDR3: CASSQALEIGEKLFF
DNA: TGTGCCAGCAGCCAAGCTTTGGAGATTGGAGAAAAACTGTTTTTT

J: TRBJ2-1
D: TRBD1
size: NA
V: TRBV4-1
CDR3: CASSQVGTGGDEQFF
DNA: TGCGCCAGCAGCCAGGTAGGGACAGGGGGCGATGAGCAGTTCTTC